The next 24 T cell receptor beta chains were all read from a single sample in a study of cytomegalovirus exposure and HLA in healthy donors. PCR involved 60 Vbeta and 13 Jbeta primers. Repertoires were generated with immunoSEQ multiplex PCR, while TCRdb's copy carries only in-frame clones and drops some. The table shows about 180,000 clones, with approximately 81% occurring only once. The sequenced sample consisted of PBMCs. The receptors were gathered from a male donor in good health and CMV-seronegative.

Concerning this clone: Other DNA sequences in the same sample also yield this CDR3. This sequence joins TRBV28 and TRBJ1-4; 7 nucleotides agree with TRBD1. The CDR3 is 15 amino acids. V lost 5 bases, J lost 1 base, and 4 bases stayed unmatched. Per germline, CDR1 MDHEN and CDR2 SYDVKM. The CDR3 here is CASSTTGETNEKLFF. The DNA for the CDR3 is TGTGCCAGCAGTACTACAGGGGAAACTAATGAAAAACTGTTTTTT.

The chain employs TRBV5-4 and TRBJ2-5, with TRBD1 matching 11 bases. CDR1 is SGHNT, CDR2 YYREEE, per germline (reference sequence). The CDR3 runs 17 residues. The ends lost 4 bases at V and 5 bases at J; junction bases unmatched: 13. The CDR3 DNA sequence: TGTGCCAGCAGCCTCTCCAGGACAGGGGGCGCGTTGGAGACCCAGTACTTC. Its translation is CASSLSRTGGALETQYF.

The rearrangement joins TRBV9 to TRBJ2-3, with 10 nucleotides matching TRBD2. The CDR3 loop spans 17 amino acids. With V trimmed by 0 bases and J by 6 bases, 10 bases remained unmatched. The germline CDR1 and CDR2 sequences are SGDLS and YYNGEE. CDR3 loop: CASSVGASGRAGDTQYF. CDR3 sequence (DNA): TGTGCCAGCAGCGTAGGGGCTAGCGGGAGAGCCGGGGATACGCAGTATTTT.

The V gene is TRBV28, the J gene TRBJ2-1, with 9 bases that match TRBD1. This CDR3 is 16 amino acids long. Trimming at V came to 7 bases and at J to 7 bases, leaving 14 bases not matched to a gene. Germline values: CDR1 MDHEN, CDR2 SYDVKM. This CDR3 is CASNRQDRGIWNEQFF. The CDR3 DNA follows: TGTGCCAGCAATCGACAAGACAGGGGGATTTGGAATGAGCAGTTCTTC.

The chain has TRBV15 and TRBJ2-5; 11 bases are shared with TRBD2. The CDR3 length is 15 residues. The germline gives CDR1 LNHNV, CDR2 YYDKDF (reference sequence). V lost 0 bases and J lost 4; bases outside the gene matches: 1. The CDR3 region has the DNA TGTGCCACCAGCAGAGAACTAGCGGGAGTAGAGACCCAGTACTTC. This codes for CATSRELAGVETQYF.

The rearrangement joins TRBV28 to TRBJ1-2; no firm D call. Germline CDR1 reads MDHEN; CDR2 reads SYDVKM. The CDR3 consists of 15 residues. Deletions cut 2 bases from V and 4 bases from J, with 14 bases between. Here the CDR3 reads CASSLVKEAFYGYTF. CDR3 nucleotides: TGTGCCAGCAGTTTAGTAAAGGAGGCGTTCTATGGCTACACCTTC.

The chain couples TRBV7-9 to TRBJ2-7, with D possibly being TRBD2 (5 bases). Germline CDR1 is SEHNR and CDR2 is FQNEAQ (reference sequence). V was cut by 5 bases and J by 0 bases, with 8 bases left in between. The CDR3 length is 13 residues. CDR3 DNA sequence: TGTGCCAGCAGCCCCGAGGGCTCCTACGAGCAGTACTTC. Translated, it gives CASSPEGSYEQYF.

This clone has just one count. This chain joins TRBV6-5 and TRBJ2-7; D is ambiguous. The CDR3 consists of 12 residues. V was pared by 5 bases and J by 1 base, with 6 bases between. Germline CDR1 MNHEY, CDR2 SVGAGI. The CDR3 DNA sequence: TGTGCCAGCAGTCTCCCGTCCTACGAGCAGTACTTC. It is translated as CASSLPSYEQYF.

This chain uses TRBV28 with TRBJ2-3; the D gene is possibly TRBD1 (6 bases). The germline gives CDR1 MDHEN, CDR2 SYDVKM. Trimming left V 3 bases short and J 5 bases short, with 12 bases between. The length of the CDR3 is 14 residues. CDR3: CASSLPRGLDTQYF. The CDR3 region has the DNA TGTGCCAGCAGTTTGCCCAGGGGTTTAGATACGCAGTATTTT.

This chain links TRBV7-2 with TRBJ2-7; the match to TRBD2 covers 10 bases. The CDR3 sequence is 16 residues long. Trimming at V came to 4 bases and at J to 0 bases, leaving 6 bases not matched to a gene. Germline V gene sequence: CDR1 SGHTA, CDR2 FQGNSA. The CDR3 nucleotides are TGTGCCAGCAGCTCCTCAAGCGGGGGGGCCTCCTACGAGCAGTACTTC. It translates to CASSSSSGGASYEQYF.

J is TRBJ2-5 and V is TRBV5-1, with a possible D match to TRBD1 (5 bases). Gene TRBJ2-7 matches the end of the DNA better, so the J call may be wrong. Germline loops: CDR1 SGHRS, CDR2 YFSETQ. The length of the CDR3 is 15 residues. The CDR3 loop is CASSLEQGSSYEQYF. CDR3 bases: TGCGCCAGCAGCTTGGAGCAGGGTAGCTCCTACGAGCAGTACTTC.

The gene calls are TRBV19 and TRBJ2-1, with 9 nucleotides matching TRBD1. Trimming at V came to 6 bases and at J to 8 bases, leaving 11 bases not matched to a gene. Germline CDR1 LNHDA, CDR2 SQIVND (reference sequence). The CDR3 loop spans 15 amino acids. The CDR3 loop reads CASSPRWTGEDEQFF. CDR3 sequence (DNA): TGTGCCAGTAGCCCTCGATGGACAGGGGAGGATGAGCAGTTCTTC.

This chain connects TRBV4-1 to TRBJ2-3; D is perhaps TRBD1 (6 bases). This CDR3 region has 15 residues. Looked up from germline, CDR1 is MGHRA and CDR2 is YSYEKL. Trimming removed 0 bases from V and 5 bases from J, with 12 bases in between. The CDR3 DNA is TGCGCCAGCAGCCAAGATGAAACAGGGAGAGATACGCAGTATTTT. Translation: CASSQDETGRDTQYF.

The chain has TRBV7-2 and TRBJ2-5; 13 bases are shared with TRBD2. The V and J ends lost 5 bases and 5 bases, in that order; junction bases with no gene match: 8. Germline lookup yields CDR1 SGHTA and CDR2 FQGNSA. This CDR3 has 16 amino acids. CDR3 region: CASSASLAGGMETQYF. CDR3 bases: TGTGCCAGCAGCGCCTCACTAGCGGGGGGGATGGAGACCCAGTACTTC.

Concerning this clone itself: This sample also contains other DNA sequences that code for the same CDR3. The V gene is TRBV5-4, the J gene TRBJ1-3; D may be TRBD1 (5 bases). V lost 4 bases and J 3 bases, leaving 14 bases between the germline ends. This CDR3 spans 15 amino acids. The germline V gene has CDR1 SGHNT and CDR2 YYREEE (reference sequence). The CDR3, as DNA: TGTGCCAGCAGCCTAGGACAAGGCGGTGGAAACACCATATATTTT. It encodes CASSLGQGGGNTIYF.

The chain couples TRBV18 to TRBJ2-7; 9 bases match TRBD1. CDR3 length equals 15 residues. Germline CDR1 KGHSH, CDR2 LQKENI. Trimming at V came to 4 bases and at J to 3 bases, leaving 7 bases not matched to a gene. The CDR3, as DNA: TGTGCCAGCTCACTTCGGACAGGGGTAATCTACGAGCAGTACTTC. Translation gives CASSLRTGVIYEQYF.

The genes are TRBV9 and TRBJ2-3, with 12 positions matching TRBD2. V was pared by 3 bases and J by 6 bases, with 11 bases of the junction left unmatched. CDR3 length: 17 amino acids. The germline V gene has CDR1 SGDLS and CDR2 YYNGEE. CDR3 residues: CASSAQIRLAGDDTQYF. CDR3 coding DNA: TGTGCCAGCAGCGCTCAGATAAGACTAGCGGGGGATGATACGCAGTATTTT.

This clone is a singleton in its sample. V is TRBV5-4 and J is TRBJ2-5; a weak D match, TRBD2 (5 bases). Trimming cost V 0 bases and J 5 bases, with 11 bases left between them. This CDR3 comprises 14 residues. Per germline, CDR1 SGHNT and CDR2 YYREEE (reference sequence). The CDR3, as DNA: TGTGCCAGCAGCTTGGTGCTAGCTCGGGAGACCCAGTACTTC. Translated, it gives CASSLVLARETQYF.

The chain recombines TRBV6-1 with TRBJ2-3; D gene uncertain. Trimming took 4 bases from V and 1 from J, leaving 9 bases between them. CDR1 and CDR2 from the germline V gene are MNHNS and SASEGT. This CDR3 has 14 residues. DNA of the CDR3: TGTGCCAGCAGTGTCAGGATTGGCACAGATACGCAGTATTTT. Its protein product is CASSVRIGTDTQYF.

DNA for the CDR3: TGTGCCAGCTCAGGGGGTTCCGAGGTTCAGCCCCAGCATTTT. Protein product: CASSGGSEVQPQHF. This chain uses TRBV28 with TRBJ1-5; 7 bases are a match to TRBD1. This CDR3 is 14 amino acids long. V was pared by 8 bases and J by 6 bases, with 10 bases of the junction left unmatched. CDR1 and CDR2 (germline): MDHEN, SYDVKM.

In its sample, this clone was seen once. The chain employs TRBV7-6 and TRBJ2-3; D unclear. Germline CDR1 reads SGHVS; CDR2 reads FNYEAQ. The CDR3 totals 11 residues. V was trimmed by 5 bases and J by 6 bases, leaving 6 bases between them. CDR3 DNA: TGTGCCAGCAGCGCCGGTGATACGCAGTATTTT. Protein sequence: CASSAGDTQYF.

The chain recombines TRBV25-1 with TRBJ2-5; tentative D call: TRBD1 (6 bases). This CDR3 has 13 amino acids. V was cut by 7 bases and J by 4 bases, with 13 bases left in between. In germline, CDR1 is MGHDK, CDR2 SYGVNS. CDR3 amino acids: CASTRAGVETQYF. CDR3 bases: TGTGCCAGCACACGAGCAGGGGTAGAGACCCAGTACTTC.

V and J are TRBV5-4 and TRBJ1-2, with 8 bases matching TRBD1. The germline V gene encodes CDR1 SGHNT and CDR2 YYREEE (reference sequence). The CDR3 is 15 residues long. Germline trimming cut 0 bases from V and 5 bases from J; bases unmatched to any gene: 6. The CDR3 sequence is CASSLVAGGVYGYTF. CDR3 DNA sequence: TGTGCCAGCAGCTTGGTTGCAGGGGGCGTTTATGGCTACACCTTC.

The chain carries TRBV5-1 and TRBJ2-7; 7 bases match TRBD2. The CDR3 runs 15 residues. V gave up 2 bases and J gave up 0 bases; unmatched junction bases: 5. Germline lookup yields CDR1 SGHRS and CDR2 YFSETQ. The CDR3 spells CASSLGRGYSYEQYF. As DNA, the CDR3 is TGCGCCAGCAGCTTAGGGCGGGGGTACTCCTACGAGCAGTACTTC.